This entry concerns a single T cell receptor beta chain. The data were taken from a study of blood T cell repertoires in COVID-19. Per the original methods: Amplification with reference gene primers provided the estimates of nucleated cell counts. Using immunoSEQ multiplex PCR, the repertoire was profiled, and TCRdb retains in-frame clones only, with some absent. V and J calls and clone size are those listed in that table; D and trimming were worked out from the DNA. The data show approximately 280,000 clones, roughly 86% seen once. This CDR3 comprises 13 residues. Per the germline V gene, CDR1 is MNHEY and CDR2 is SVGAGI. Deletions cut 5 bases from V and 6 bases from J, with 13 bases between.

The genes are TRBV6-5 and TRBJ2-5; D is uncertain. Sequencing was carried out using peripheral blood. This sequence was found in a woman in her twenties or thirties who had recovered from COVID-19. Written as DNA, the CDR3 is TGTGCCAGCAGTACCCAGTTTCCCCAGACCCAGTACTTC. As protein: CASSTQFPQTQYF.